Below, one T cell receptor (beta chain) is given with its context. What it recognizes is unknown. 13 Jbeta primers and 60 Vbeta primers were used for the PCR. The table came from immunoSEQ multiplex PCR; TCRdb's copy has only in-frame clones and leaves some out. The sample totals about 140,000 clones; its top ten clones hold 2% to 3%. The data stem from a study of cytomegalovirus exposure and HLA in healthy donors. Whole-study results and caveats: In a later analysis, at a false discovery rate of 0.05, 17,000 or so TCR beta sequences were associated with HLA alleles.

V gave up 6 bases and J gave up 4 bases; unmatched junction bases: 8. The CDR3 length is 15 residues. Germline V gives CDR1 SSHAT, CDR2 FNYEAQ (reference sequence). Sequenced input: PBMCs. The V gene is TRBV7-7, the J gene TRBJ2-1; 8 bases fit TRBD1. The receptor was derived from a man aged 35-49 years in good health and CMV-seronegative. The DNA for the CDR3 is TGTGCCAGCAGAGCCGGGACAGGAGAATACAATGAGCAGTTCTTC. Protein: CASRAGTGEYNEQFF.